The present entry profiles one T cell receptor (beta chain) with its context. Its antigen is unidentified. This sample was taken from a study of breast tumors, draining lymph nodes, adjacent tissues. Germline V CDR1 and CDR2: PRHDT, FYEKMQ (reference sequence). The CDR3 has 16 amino acids. With V trimmed by 3 bases and J by 3 bases, 4 bases remained unmatched. TCRdb recomputed calls from the multiplex PCR reads with MiXCR, one row per CDR3 protein. The table lists under 300,000 distinct CDR3 sequences, less than 40% of them singletons, with under 4.5% in the top ten. Findings of the study overall: Tumors had less TCR diversity than lymph nodes, more than nontumor tissue. Luminal-like breast cancer showed significantly higher tumor–nontumor repertoire similarity than basal-like.

The lymph nodes were axillary draining lymph nodes from breast cancer patients. The gene calls are TRBV13 and TRBJ2-2, with 10 positions matching TRBD2. Material for sequencing was axillary lymph node tissue. The sequence was obtained from a female donor with breast cancer. Some clones in this sample may be carry-over from other donors' samples. The CDR3 reads CASSFRTSGYTGELFF. In DNA form, the CDR3 reads TGTGCCAGCAGCTTCAGGACTAGCGGTTACACCGGGGAGCTGTTTTTT.